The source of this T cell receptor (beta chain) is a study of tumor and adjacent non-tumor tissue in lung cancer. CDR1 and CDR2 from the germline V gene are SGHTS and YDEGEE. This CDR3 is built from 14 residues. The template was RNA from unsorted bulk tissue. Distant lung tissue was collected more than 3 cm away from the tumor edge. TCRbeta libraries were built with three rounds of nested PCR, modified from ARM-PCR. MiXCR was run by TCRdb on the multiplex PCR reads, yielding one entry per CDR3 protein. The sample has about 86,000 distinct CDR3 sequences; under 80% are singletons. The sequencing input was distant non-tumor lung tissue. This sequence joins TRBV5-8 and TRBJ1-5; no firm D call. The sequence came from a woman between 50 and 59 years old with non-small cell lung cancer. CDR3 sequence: CVGNRRGRNQPQHF. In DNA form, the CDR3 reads TGTGTCGGCAATCGTAGAGGCCGCAATCAGCCCCAGCATTTT. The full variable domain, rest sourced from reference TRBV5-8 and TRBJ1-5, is EAGVTQSPTHLIKTRGQQATLRCSPISGHTSVYWYQQALGLGLQFLLWYDEGEERNRGNFPPRFSGRQFPNYSSELNVNALELEDSALYLCVGNRRGRNQPQHFGDGTRLSIL.